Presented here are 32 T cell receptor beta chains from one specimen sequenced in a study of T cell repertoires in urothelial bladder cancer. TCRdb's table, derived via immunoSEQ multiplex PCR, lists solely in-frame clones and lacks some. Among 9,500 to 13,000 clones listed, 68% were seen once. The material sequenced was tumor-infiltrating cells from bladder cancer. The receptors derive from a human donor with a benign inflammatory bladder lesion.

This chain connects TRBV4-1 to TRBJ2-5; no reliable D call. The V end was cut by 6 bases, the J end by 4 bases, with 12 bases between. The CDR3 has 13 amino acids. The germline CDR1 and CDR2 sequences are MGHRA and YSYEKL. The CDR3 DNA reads TGCGCCAGCAGTAACAGACGTCCAGAGACCCAGTACTTC. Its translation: CASSNRRPETQYF.

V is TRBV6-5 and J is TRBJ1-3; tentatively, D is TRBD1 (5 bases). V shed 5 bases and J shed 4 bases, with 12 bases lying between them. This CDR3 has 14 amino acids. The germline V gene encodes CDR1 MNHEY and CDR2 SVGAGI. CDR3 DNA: TGTGCCAGCAGTCCAGGGAGAGGAGGAAACACCATATATTTT. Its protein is CASSPGRGGNTIYF.

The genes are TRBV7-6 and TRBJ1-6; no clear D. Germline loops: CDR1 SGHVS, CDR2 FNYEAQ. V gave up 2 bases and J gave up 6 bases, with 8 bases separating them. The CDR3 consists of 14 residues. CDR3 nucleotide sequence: TGTGCCAGCAGCTTAATAAATAGTAATTCACCCCTCCACTTT. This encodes CASSLINSNSPLHF.

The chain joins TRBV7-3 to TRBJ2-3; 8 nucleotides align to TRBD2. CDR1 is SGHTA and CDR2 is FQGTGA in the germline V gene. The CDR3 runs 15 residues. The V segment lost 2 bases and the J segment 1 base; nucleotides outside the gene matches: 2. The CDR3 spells CASSLRRGGTDTQYF. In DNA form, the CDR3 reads TGTGCCAGCAGCTTACGGCGGGGGGGCACAGATACGCAGTATTTT. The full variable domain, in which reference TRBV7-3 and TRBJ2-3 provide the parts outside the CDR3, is GAGVSQTPSNKVTEKGKYVELRCDPISGHTALYWYRQSLGQGPEFLIYFQGTGAADDSGLPNDRFFAVRPEGSVSTLKIQRTERGDSAVYLCASSLRRGGTDTQYFGPGTRLTVL.

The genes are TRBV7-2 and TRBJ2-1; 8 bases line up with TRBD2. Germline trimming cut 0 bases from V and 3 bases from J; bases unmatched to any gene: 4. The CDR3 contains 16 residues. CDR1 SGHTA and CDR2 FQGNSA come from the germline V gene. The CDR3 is CASSLAGGGYYNEQFF. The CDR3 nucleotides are TGTGCCAGCAGCTTAGCCGGCGGGGGGTACTACAATGAGCAGTTCTTC.

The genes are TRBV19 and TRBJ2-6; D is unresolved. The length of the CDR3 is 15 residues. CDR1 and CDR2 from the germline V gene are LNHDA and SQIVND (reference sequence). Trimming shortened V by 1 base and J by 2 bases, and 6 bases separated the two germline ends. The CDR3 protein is CASSIGGAGANVLTF. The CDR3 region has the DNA TGTGCCAGTAGTATAGGAGGTGCTGGGGCCAACGTCCTGACTTTC.

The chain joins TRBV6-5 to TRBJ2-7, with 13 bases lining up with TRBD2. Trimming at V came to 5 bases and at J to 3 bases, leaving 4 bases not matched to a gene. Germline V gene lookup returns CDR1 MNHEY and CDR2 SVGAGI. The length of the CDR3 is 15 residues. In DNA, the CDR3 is TGTGCCAGCAGTCCTCGGACTAGCGGGGGCTACGAGCAGTACTTC. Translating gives CASSPRTSGGYEQYF.

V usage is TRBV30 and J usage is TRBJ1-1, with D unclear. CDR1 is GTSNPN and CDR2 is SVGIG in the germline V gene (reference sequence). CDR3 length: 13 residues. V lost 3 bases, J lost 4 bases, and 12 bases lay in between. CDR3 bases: TGTGCCTGGAGCCGTGGACGGGTCACTGAAGCTTTCTTT. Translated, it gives CAWSRGRVTEAFF.

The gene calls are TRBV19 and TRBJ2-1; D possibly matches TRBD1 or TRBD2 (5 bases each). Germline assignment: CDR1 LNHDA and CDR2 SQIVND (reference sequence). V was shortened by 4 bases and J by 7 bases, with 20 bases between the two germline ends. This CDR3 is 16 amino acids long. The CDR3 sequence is CASSNGGGRVGNEQFF. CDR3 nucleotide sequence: TGTGCCAGTAGTAATGGGGGTGGCAGGGTGGGAAATGAGCAGTTCTTC.

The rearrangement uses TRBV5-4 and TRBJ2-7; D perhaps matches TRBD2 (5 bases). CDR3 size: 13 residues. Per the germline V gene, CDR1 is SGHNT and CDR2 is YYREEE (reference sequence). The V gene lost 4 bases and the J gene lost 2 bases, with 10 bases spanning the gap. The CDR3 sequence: CASSNGITYEQYF. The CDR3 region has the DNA TGTGCCAGCAGCAACGGGATCACCTACGAGCAGTACTTC.

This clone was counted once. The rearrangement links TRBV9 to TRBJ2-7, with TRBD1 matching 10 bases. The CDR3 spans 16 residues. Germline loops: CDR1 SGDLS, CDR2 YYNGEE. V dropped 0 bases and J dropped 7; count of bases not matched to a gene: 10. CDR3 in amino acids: CASSVDGTGEQSEQYF. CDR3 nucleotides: TGTGCCAGCAGCGTAGACGGGACAGGGGAGCAGAGTGAGCAGTACTTC.

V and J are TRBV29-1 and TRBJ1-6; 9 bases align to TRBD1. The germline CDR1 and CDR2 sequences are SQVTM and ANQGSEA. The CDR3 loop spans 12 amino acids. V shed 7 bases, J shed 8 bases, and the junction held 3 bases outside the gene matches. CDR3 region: CSGGDRDSPLHF. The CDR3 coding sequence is TGCAGCGGCGGGGACAGGGATTCACCCCTCCACTTT.

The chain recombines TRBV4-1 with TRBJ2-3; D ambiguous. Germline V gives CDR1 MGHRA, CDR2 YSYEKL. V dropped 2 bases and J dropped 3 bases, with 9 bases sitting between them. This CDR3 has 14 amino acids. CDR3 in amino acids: CASSQPARTDTQYF. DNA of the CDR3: TGCGCCAGCAGCCAACCGGCCCGGACAGATACGCAGTATTTT.

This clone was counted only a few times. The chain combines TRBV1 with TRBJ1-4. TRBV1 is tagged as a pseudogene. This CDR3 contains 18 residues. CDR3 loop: CTSSQDIPPSATNEKLFF. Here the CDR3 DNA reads TGCACCAGCAGCCAAGATATTCCGCCCTCTGCAACTAATGAAAAACTGTTTTTT.

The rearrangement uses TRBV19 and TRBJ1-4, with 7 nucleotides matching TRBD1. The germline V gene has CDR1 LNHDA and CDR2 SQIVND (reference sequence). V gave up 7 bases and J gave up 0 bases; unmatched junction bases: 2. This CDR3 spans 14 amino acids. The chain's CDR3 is CASKQGATNEKLFF. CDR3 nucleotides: TGTGCCAGTAAGCAGGGGGCAACTAATGAAAAACTGTTTTTT.

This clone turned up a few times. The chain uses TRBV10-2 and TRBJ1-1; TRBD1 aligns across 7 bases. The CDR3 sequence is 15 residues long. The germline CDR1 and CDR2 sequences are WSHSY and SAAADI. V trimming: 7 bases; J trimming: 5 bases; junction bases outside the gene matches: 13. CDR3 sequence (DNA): TGCGCCAGCATCACAAACACAGGGGTAGGGACTGAAGCTTTCTTT. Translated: CASITNTGVGTEAFF.

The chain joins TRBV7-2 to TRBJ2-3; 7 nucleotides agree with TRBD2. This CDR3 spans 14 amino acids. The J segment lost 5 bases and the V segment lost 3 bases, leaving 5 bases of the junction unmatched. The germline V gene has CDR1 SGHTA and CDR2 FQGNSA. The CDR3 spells CASSLRWGGDTQYF. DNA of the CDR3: TGTGCCAGCAGCTTGCGGTGGGGGGGAGATACGCAGTATTTT.

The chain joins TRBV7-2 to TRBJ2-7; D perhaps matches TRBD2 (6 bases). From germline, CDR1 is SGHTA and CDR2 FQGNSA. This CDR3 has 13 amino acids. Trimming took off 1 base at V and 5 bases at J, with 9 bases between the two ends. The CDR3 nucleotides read TGTGCCAGCAGCTTAGGGAGGGGCAACGAGCAGTACTTC. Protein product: CASSLGRGNEQYF.

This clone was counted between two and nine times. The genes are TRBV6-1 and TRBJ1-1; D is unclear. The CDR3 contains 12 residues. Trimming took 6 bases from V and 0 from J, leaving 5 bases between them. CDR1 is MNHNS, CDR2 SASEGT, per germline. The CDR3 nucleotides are TGTGCCAGCAGCCGGATGAACACTGAAGCTTTCTTT. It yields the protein CASSRMNTEAFF.

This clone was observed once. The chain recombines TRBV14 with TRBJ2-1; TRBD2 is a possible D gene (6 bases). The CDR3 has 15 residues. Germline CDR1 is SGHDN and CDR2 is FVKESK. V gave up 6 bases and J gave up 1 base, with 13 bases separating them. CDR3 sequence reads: CASSLQGGSYNEQFF. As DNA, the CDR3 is TGTGCCAGCAGTCTTCAGGGAGGATCCTACAATGAGCAGTTCTTC.

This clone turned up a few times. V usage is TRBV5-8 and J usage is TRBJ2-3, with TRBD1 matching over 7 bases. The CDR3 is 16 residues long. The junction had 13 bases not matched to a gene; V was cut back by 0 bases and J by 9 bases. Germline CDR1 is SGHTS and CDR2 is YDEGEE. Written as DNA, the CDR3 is TGTGCCAGCAGCTTGGTTGGGACAGAACTTTGGGACACGCAGTATTTT. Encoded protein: CASSLVGTELWDTQYF.

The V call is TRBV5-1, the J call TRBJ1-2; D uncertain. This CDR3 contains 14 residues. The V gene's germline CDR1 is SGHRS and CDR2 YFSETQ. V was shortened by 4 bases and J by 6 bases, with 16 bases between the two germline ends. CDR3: CASSLTGSSNGYTF. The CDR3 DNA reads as TGCGCCAGCAGCCTCACCGGGTCCTCCAATGGCTACACCTTC.

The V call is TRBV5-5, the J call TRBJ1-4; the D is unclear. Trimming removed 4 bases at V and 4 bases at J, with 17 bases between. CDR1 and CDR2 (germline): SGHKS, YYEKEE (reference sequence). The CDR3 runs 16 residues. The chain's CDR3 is CASSLQTLPHNEKLFF. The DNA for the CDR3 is TGTGCCAGCAGCCTCCAGACCCTCCCCCATAATGAAAAACTGTTTTTT.

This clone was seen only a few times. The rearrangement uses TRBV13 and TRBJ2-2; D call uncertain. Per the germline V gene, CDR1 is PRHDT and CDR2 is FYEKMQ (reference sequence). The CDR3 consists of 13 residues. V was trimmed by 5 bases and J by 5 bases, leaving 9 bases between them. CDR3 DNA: TGTGCCAGCAGCCCACCCTGGACCGGGGAGCTGTTTTTT. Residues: CASSPPWTGELFF. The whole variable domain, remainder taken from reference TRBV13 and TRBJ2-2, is AAGVIQSPRHLIKEKRETATLKCYPIPRHDTVYWYQQGPGQDPQFLISFYEKMQSDKGSIPDRFSAQQFSDYHSELNMSSLELGDSALYFCASSPPWTGELFFGEGSRLTVL.

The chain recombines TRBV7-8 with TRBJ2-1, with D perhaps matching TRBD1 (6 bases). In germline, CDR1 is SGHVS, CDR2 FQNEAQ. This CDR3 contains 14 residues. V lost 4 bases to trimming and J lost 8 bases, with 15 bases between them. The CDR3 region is CASSSFTGYDEQFF. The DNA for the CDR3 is TGTGCCAGCAGCTCCTTTACAGGGTATGATGAGCAGTTCTTC.

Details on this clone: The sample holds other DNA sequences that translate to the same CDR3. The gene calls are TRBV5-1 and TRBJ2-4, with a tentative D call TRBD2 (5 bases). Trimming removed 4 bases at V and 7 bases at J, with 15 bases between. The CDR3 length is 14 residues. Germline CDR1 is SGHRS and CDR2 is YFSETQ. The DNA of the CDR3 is TGCGCCAGCAGCCTGGCGGGCGCCAGGAACATTCAGTACTTC. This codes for CASSLAGARNIQYF.

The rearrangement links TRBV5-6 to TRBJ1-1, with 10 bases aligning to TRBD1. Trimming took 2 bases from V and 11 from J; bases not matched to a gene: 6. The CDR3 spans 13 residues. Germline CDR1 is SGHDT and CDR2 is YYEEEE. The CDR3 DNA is TGTGCCAGCAGCTTCGGGACAGGGGCACGTGCTTTCTTT. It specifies CASSFGTGARAFF. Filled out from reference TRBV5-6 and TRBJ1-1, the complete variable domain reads DAGVTQSPTHLIKTRGQQVTLRCSPKSGHDTVSWYQQALGQGPQFIFQYYEEEERQRGNFPDRFSGHQFPNYSSELNVNALLLGDSALYLCASSFGTGARAFFGQGTRLTVV.

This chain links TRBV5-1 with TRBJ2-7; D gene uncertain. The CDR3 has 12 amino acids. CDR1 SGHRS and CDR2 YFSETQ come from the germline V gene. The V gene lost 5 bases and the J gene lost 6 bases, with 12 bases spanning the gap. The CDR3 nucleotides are TGCGCCAGCAGGCTGGTAGGGCCCGAGCAGTACTTC. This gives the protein CASRLVGPEQYF.

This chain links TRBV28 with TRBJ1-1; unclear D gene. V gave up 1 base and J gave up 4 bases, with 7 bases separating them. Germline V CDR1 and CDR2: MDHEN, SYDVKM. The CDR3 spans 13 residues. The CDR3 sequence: CASSLSESTEAFF. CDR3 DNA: TGTGCCAGCAGTTTATCGGAGAGCACTGAAGCTTTCTTT.

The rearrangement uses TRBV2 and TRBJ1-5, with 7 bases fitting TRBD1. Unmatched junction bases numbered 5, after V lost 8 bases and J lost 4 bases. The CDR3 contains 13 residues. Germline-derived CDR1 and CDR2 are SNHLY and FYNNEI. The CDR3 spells CASRRGLNQPQHF. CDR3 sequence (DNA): TGTGCCAGCCGCAGGGGGTTGAATCAGCCCCAGCATTTT.

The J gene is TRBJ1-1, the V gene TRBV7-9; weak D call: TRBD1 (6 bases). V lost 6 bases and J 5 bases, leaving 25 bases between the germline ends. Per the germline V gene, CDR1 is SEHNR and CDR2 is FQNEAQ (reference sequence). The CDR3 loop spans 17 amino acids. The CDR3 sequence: CASSIGGTIGLMTEAFF. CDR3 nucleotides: TGTGCCAGCAGTATCGGGGGCACGATTGGGCTAATGACTGAAGCTTTCTTT.

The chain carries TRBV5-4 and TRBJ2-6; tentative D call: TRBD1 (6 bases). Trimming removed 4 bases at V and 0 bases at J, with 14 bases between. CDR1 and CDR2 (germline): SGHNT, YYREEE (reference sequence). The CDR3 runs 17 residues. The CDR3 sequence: CASSTGHKASGANVLTF. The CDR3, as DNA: TGTGCCAGCAGCACGGGACATAAAGCCTCTGGGGCCAACGTCCTGACTTTC.